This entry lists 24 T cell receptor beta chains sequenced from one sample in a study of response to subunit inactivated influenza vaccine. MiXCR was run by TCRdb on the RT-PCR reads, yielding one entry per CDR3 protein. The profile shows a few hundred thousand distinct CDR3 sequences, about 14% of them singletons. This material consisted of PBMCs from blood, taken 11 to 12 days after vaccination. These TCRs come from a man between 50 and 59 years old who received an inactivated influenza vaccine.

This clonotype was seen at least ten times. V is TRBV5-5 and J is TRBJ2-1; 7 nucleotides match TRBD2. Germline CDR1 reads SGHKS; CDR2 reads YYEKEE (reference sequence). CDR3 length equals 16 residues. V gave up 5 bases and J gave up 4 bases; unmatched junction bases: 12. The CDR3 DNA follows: TGTGCCAGCAGTTCTACTAATAGCGGGCGATACAATGAGCAGTTCTTC. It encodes CASSSTNSGRYNEQFF.

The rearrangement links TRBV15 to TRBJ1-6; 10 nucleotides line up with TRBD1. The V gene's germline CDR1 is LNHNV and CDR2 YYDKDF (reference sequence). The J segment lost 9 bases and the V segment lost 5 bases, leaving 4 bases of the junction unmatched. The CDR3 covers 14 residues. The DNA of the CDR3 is TGTGCCACCAGCGGGGGACAGGGGACTTCACCCCTCCACTTT. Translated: CATSGGQGTSPLHF. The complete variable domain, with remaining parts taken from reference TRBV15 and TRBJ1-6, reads DAMVIQNPRYQVTQFGKPVTLSCSQTLNHNVMYWYQQKSSQAPKLLFHYYDKDFNNEADTPDNFQSRRPNTSFCFLDIRSPGLGDTAMYLCATSGGQGTSPLHFGNGTRLTVT.

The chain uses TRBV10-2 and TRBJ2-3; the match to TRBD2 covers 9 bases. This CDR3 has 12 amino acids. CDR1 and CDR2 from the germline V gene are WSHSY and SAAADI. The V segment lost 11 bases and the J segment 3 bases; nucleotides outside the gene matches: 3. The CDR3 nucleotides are TGCGCCGCCAGCGGGAGGACAGATACGCAGTATTTT. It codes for CAASGRTDTQYF.

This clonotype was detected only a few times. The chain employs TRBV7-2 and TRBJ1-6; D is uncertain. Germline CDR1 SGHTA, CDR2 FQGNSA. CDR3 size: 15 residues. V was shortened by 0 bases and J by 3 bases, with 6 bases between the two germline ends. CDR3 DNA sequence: TGTGCCAGCAGCTTAGCCGGAAACTATAATTCACCCCTCCACTTT. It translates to CASSLAGNYNSPLHF.

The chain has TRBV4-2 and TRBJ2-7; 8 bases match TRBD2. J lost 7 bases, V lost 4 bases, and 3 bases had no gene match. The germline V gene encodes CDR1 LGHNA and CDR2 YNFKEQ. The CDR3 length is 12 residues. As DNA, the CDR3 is TGTGCCAGCAGCCCGGTAGCGGGAGAGCAGTACTTC. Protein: CASSPVAGEQYF.

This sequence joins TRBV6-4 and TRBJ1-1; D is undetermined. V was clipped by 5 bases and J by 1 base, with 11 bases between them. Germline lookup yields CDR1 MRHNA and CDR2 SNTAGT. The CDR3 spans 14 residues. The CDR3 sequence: CASSIGKPNTEAFF. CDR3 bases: TGTGCCAGCAGTATCGGGAAACCGAACACTGAAGCTTTCTTT.

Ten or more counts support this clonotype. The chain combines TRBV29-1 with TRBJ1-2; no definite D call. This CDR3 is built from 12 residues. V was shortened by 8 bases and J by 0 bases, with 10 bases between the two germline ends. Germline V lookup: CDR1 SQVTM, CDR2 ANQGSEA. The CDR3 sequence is CSITGSNYGYTF. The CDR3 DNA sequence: TGCAGCATCACGGGATCTAACTATGGCTACACCTTC.

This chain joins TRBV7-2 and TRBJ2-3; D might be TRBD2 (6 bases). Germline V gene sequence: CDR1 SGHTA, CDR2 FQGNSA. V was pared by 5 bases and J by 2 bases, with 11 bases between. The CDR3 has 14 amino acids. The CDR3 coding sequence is TGTGCCAGCAGCCTCGGGACTCTCACAGATACGCAGTATTTT. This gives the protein CASSLGTLTDTQYF.

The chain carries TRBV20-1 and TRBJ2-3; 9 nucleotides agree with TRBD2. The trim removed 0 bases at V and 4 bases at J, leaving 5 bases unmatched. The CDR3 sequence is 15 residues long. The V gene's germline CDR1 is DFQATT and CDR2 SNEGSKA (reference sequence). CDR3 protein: CSARESSGSSDTQYF. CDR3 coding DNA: TGCAGTGCTAGAGAGAGTAGCGGGAGTTCAGATACGCAGTATTTT.

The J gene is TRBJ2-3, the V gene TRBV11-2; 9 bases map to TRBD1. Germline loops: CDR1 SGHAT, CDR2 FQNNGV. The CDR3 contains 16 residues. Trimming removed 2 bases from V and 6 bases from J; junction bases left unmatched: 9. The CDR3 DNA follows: TGTGCCAGCAGCTTATTCGAACAGGGGGCGTTGGATACGCAGTATTTT. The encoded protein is CASSLFEQGALDTQYF.

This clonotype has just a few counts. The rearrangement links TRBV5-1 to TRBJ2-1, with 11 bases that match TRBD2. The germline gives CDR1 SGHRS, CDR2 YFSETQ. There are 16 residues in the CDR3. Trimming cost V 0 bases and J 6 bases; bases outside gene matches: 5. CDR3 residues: CASSLVGLAAGNEQFF. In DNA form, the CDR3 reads TGCGCCAGCAGCTTGGTGGGACTAGCGGCCGGCAATGAGCAGTTCTTC. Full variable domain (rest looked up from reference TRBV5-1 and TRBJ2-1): KAGVTQTPRYLIKTRGQQVTLSCSPISGHRSVSWYQQTPGQGLQFLFEYFSETQRNKGNFPGRFSGRQFSNSRSEMNVSTLELGDSALYLCASSLVGLAAGNEQFFGPGTRLTVL.

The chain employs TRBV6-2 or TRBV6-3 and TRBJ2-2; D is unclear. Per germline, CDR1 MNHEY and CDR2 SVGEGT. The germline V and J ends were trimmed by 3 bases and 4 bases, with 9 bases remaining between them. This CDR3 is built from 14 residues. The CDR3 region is CASSYGQITGELFF. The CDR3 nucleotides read TGTGCCAGCAGTTATGGGCAGATCACCGGGGAGCTGTTTTTT.

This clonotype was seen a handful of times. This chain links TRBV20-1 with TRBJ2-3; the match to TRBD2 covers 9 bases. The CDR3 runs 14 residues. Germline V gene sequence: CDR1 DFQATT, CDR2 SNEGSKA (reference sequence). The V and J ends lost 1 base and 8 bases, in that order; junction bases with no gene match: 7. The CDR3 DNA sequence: TGCAGTGCTAGAGGAGCGGGAGGCTTCGGTACGCAGTATTTT. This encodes CSARGAGGFGTQYF.

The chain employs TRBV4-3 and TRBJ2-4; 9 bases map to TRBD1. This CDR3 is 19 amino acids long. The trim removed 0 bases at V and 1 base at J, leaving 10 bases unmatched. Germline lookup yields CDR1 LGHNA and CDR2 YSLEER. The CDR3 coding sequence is TGCGCCAGCAGCCAAGAACAGGGGGCCACGTTTGGGGCCAAAAACATTCAGTACTTC. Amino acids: CASSQEQGATFGAKNIQYF.

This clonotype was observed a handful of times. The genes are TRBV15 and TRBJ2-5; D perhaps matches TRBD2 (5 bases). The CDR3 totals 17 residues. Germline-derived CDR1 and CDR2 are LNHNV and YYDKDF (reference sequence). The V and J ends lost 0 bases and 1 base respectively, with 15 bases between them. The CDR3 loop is CATSRDKGLVGQETQYF. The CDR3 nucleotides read TGTGCCACCAGCAGAGATAAAGGACTTGTAGGCCAAGAGACCCAGTACTTC.

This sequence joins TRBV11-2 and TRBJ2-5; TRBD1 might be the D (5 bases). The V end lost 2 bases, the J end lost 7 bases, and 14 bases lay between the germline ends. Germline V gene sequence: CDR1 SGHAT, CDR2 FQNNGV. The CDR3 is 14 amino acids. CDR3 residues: CASSLRTRGGTQYF. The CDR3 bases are TGTGCCAGCAGCTTACGTACAAGGGGCGGGACCCAGTACTTC.

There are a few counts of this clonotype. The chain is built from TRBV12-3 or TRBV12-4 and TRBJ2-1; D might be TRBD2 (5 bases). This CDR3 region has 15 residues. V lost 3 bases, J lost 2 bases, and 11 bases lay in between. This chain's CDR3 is CASSFSAVPYNEQFF. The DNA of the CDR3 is TGTGCCAGCAGTTTCTCAGCGGTACCCTACAATGAGCAGTTCTTC.

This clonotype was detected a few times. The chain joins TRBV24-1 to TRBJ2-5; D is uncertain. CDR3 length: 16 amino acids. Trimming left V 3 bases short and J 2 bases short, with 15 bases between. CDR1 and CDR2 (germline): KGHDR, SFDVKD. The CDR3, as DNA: TGTGCCACCAGTGATGGGCACGAGAACATACAAGAGACCCAGTACTTC. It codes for CATSDGHENIQETQYF.

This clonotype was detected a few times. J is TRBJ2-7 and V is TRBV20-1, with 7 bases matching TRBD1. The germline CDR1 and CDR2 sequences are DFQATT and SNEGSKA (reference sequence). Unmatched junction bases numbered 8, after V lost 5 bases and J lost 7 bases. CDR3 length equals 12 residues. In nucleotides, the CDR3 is TGCAGTGCTGGGCGACAGGGTGGGGAGCAGTACTTC. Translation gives CSAGRQGGEQYF.

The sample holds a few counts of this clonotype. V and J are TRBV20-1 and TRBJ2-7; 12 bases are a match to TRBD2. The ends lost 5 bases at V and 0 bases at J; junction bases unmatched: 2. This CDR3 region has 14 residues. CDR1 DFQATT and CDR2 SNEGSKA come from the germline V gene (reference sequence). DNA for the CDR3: TGCAGTGCTCAACTAGCGGGGGGCTCCTACGAGCAGTACTTC. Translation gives CSAQLAGGSYEQYF.

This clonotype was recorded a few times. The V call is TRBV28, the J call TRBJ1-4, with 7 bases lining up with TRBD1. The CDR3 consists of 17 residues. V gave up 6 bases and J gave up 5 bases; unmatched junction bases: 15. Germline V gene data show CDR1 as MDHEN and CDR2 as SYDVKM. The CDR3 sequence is CASRPTPYRGTNEKLFF. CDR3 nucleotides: TGTGCCAGCAGGCCTACCCCATACAGGGGAACCAATGAAAAACTGTTTTTT.

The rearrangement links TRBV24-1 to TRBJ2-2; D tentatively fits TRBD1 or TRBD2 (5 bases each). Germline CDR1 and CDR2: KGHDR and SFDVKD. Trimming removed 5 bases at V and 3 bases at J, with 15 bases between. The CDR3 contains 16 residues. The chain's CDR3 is CATSGGRGRYTGELFF. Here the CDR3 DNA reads TGTGCCACCAGTGGGGGCCGGGGACGCTACACCGGGGAGCTGTTTTTT.

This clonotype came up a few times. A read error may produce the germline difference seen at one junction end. CDR3 amino acids: CASTLEGLSYEQYF. Written as DNA, the CDR3 is TGTGCCAGCACCTTAGAGGGGCTCTCCTACGAGCAGTACTTC. The rearrangement uses TRBV11-2 and TRBJ2-7; D possibly matches TRBD1 or TRBD2 (5 bases each). Germline loops: CDR1 SGHAT, CDR2 FQNNGV. This CDR3 contains 14 residues.

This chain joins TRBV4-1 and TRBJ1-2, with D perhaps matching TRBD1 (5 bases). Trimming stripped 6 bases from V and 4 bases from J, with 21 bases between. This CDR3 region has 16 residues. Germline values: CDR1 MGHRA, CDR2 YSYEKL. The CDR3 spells CASRGFTGTVVYGYTF. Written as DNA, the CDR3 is TGCGCCAGCAGAGGATTCACCGGGACGGTGGTCTATGGCTACACCTTC.